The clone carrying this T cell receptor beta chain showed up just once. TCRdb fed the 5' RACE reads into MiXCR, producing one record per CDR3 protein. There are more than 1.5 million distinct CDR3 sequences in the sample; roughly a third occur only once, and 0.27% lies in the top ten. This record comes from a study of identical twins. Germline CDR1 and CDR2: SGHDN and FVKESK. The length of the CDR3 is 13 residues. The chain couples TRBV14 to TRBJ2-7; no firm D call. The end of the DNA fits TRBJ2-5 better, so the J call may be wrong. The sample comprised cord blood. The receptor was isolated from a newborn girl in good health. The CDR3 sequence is CASSQVVMGTQYF. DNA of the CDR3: TGTGCCAGCAGCCAAGTCGTGATGGGGACCCAGTACTTC.